The 16 T cell receptor beta chains below come from one sample, sequenced in a study of technical replicates of blood from a few donors. Generated by immunoSEQ multiplex PCR, the TCRdb table keeps only in-frame clones and is missing some. The table includes about 97,000 clones, approximately 96% detected once. The sample was T cells isolated from PBMCs. These receptors all stem from a human donor in good health.

The chain combines TRBV13 with TRBJ2-3; D is perhaps TRBD1 (6 bases). The CDR3 extends over 15 amino acids. Trimming stripped 6 bases from V and 2 bases from J, with 15 bases between. CDR1 and CDR2 from the germline V gene are PRHDT and FYEKMQ (reference sequence). The CDR3 region is CASSFRDTNTDTQYF. The CDR3 coding sequence is TGTGCCAGCAGTTTCCGGGACACTAACACAGATACGCAGTATTTT.

This chain uses TRBV2 with TRBJ1-5; TRBD1 matches 7 bases. Germline CDR1 is SNHLY and CDR2 is FYNNEI. This CDR3 region has 13 residues. The V and J ends lost 9 bases and 3 bases, in that order; junction bases with no gene match: 5. The CDR3 spells CASIQGPNQPQHF. CDR3 in DNA: TGTGCCAGTATACAGGGGCCCAATCAGCCCCAGCATTTT.

The CDR3 DNA follows: TGTGCCAGCAGTTTACAACTAGCGGGTGACAATGAGCAGTTCTTC. Amino acids: CASSLQLAGDNEQFF. The chain combines TRBV28 with TRBJ2-1; 9 bases map to TRBD2. The CDR3 is 15 amino acids. V lost 2 bases, J lost 5 bases, and 4 bases stayed unmatched. Germline V gene sequence: CDR1 MDHEN, CDR2 SYDVKM.

The V gene is TRBV27, the J gene TRBJ2-1, with D perhaps matching TRBD2 (5 bases). Deletions cut 8 bases from V and 10 bases from J, with 18 bases between. Germline V gene lookup returns CDR1 MNHEY and CDR2 SMNVEV (reference sequence). The CDR3 length is 13 residues. The chain's CDR3 is CASAPRPSREQFF. DNA of the CDR3: TGTGCCAGCGCCCCGCGACCTAGCCGAGAGCAGTTCTTC.

In its sample, this clone was seen a few times. V usage is TRBV19 and J usage is TRBJ1-3; 8 bases align to TRBD1. The CDR3 is 13 amino acids. Per germline, CDR1 LNHDA and CDR2 SQIVND (reference sequence). V lost 8 bases and J lost 6; bases outside the gene matches: 6. Written as DNA, the CDR3 is TGTGCCAGTTCCGGGACAGGATTAAACACCATATATTTT. It is translated as CASSGTGLNTIYF.

The table lists this clone with a count of one. The chain links TRBV11-2 to TRBJ2-7; perhaps TRBD1 as D (5 bases). The V and J ends lost 1 base and 2 bases respectively, with 9 bases between them. The CDR3 covers 14 residues. The germline CDR1 and CDR2 sequences are SGHAT and FQNNGV. CDR3 in DNA: TGTGCCAGCAGCTTAGGGGGCCTCCCCTACGAGCAGTACTTC. Translating gives CASSLGGLPYEQYF.

The chain recombines TRBV7-2 with TRBJ2-5; TRBD2 matches 13 bases. The CDR3 is made up of 16 amino acids. V dropped 4 bases and J dropped 2; count of bases not matched to a gene: 4. CDR1 SGHTA and CDR2 FQGNSA come from the germline V gene. The CDR3: CASSSMGLAGQETQYF. CDR3 nucleotides: TGTGCCAGCAGCTCAATGGGACTAGCGGGACAAGAGACCCAGTACTTC.

The chain joins TRBV29-1 to TRBJ2-3; 10 bases map to TRBD2. With 0 bases clipped from V and 4 bases from J, the junction kept 13 bases outside the gene matches. Germline CDR1 and CDR2: SQVTM and ANQGSEA. The CDR3 is 18 amino acids. CDR3 DNA: TGCAGCGTTGAAGATCAGTTCAGGCTAGCGGGAGCTCCAGATACGCAGTATTTT. Translated, it gives CSVEDQFRLAGAPDTQYF.

The V gene is TRBV9, the J gene TRBJ2-1, with 9 positions matching TRBD2. This CDR3 contains 16 residues. V dropped 2 bases and J dropped 6; count of bases not matched to a gene: 9. Germline CDR1 SGDLS, CDR2 YYNGEE. This CDR3 is CASSVAGTSILNEQFF. The DNA of the CDR3 is TGTGCCAGCAGCGTCGCCGGGACTAGCATCCTCAATGAGCAGTTCTTC.

As for this clone: In the same sample, other DNA sequences code for this CDR3. The V call is TRBV20-1, the J call TRBJ2-7; no clear D. The V gene's germline CDR1 is DFQATT and CDR2 SNEGSKA (reference sequence). V was shortened by 4 bases and J by 1 base, with 5 bases between the two germline ends. The CDR3 contains 11 residues. CDR3: CSATSSYEQYF. The CDR3 DNA reads as TGCAGTGCTACCAGTTCCTACGAGCAGTACTTC.

The J gene is TRBJ1-1, the V gene TRBV5-1, with D unclear. The CDR3 has 11 residues. V lost 5 bases to trimming and J lost 6 bases, with 8 bases between them. CDR1 is SGHRS, CDR2 YFSETQ, per germline. In DNA form, the CDR3 reads TGCGCCAGCAGTTCGGCGGCTGAAGCTTTCTTT. It codes for CASSSAAEAFF.

The V call is TRBV10-3, the J call TRBJ2-5; TRBD1 is a possible D gene (6 bases). The CDR3 consists of 14 residues. Germline lookup yields CDR1 ENHRY and CDR2 SYGVKD. V shed 10 bases and J shed 5 bases, with 20 bases lying between them. This CDR3 reads CATHHGGPGETQYF. In DNA, the CDR3 is TGTGCCACCCACCATGGGGGCCCCGGGGAGACCCAGTACTTC.

The CDR3 is CASSVDSSPRETQYF. The CDR3, as DNA: TGTGCCAGCAGCGTAGATAGCAGTCCACGAGAGACCCAGTACTTC. The chain combines TRBV9 with TRBJ2-5; D gene unclear. CDR1 and CDR2 from the germline V gene are SGDLS and YYNGEE. V dropped 0 bases and J dropped 4 bases, with 13 bases sitting between them. CDR3 length: 15 amino acids.

The chain has TRBV5-1 and TRBJ2-1; D might be TRBD1 (6 bases). The V end lost 6 bases, the J end lost 6 bases, and 13 bases lay between the germline ends. From germline, CDR1 is SGHRS and CDR2 YFSETQ. The CDR3 runs to 13 residues. The CDR3 sequence: CASNKGDGNEQFF. CDR3 DNA sequence: TGCGCCAGCAACAAGGGGGATGGCAATGAGCAGTTCTTC. The variable domain in full, completed from reference TRBV5-1 and TRBJ2-1, reads KAGVTQTPRYLIKTRGQQVTLSCSPISGHRSVSWYQQTPGQGLQFLFEYFSETQRNKGNFPGRFSGRQFSNSRSEMNVSTLELGDSALYLCASNKGDGNEQFFGPGTRLTVL.

The rearrangement joins TRBV11-3 to TRBJ2-5, with 14 positions matching TRBD2. Germline CDR1 is SGHNT and CDR2 is YENEEA. This CDR3 has 16 residues. The V segment lost 5 bases and the J segment 5 bases; nucleotides outside the gene matches: 7. The CDR3 here is CASSPGLAGVSETQYF. The CDR3 DNA sequence: TGTGCCAGCAGCCCGGGACTAGCGGGAGTATCGGAGACCCAGTACTTC.

This clone was seen a single time. The chain combines TRBV27 with TRBJ1-4, with a weak D call TRBD1 (6 bases). The CDR3 has 14 residues. Trimming took 6 bases from V and 7 from J, leaving 15 bases between them. Germline-derived CDR1 and CDR2 are MNHEY and SMNVEV (reference sequence). The CDR3 loop reads CASRLTGWAEKLFF. The CDR3 DNA follows: TGTGCCAGCAGATTAACAGGGTGGGCTGAAAAACTGTTTTTT.